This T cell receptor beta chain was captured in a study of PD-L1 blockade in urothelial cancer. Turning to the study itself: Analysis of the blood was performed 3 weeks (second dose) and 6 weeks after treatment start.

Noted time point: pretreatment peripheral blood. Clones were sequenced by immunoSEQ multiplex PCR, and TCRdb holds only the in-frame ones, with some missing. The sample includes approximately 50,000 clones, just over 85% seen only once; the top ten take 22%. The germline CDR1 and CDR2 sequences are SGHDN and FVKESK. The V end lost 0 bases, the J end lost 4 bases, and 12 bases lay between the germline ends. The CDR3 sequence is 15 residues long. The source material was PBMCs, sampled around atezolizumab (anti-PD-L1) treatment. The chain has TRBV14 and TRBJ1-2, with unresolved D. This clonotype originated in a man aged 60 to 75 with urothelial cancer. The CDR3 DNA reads TGTGCCAGCAGCCAAGATAGTCACAGAGTCTATGGCTACACCTTC. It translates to CASSQDSHRVYGYTF.